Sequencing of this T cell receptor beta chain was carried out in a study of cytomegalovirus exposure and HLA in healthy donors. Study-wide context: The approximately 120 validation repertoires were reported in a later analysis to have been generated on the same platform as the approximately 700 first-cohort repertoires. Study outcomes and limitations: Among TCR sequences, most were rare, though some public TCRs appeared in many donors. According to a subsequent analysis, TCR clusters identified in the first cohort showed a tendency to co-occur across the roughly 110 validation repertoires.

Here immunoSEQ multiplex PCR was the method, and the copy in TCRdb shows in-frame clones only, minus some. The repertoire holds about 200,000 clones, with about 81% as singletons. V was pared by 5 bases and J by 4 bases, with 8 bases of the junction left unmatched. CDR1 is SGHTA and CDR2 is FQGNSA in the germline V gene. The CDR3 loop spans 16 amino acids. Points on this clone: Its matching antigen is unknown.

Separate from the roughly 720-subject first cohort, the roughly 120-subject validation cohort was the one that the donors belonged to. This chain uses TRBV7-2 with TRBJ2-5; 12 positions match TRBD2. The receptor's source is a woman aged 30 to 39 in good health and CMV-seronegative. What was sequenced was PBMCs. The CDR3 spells CASSLQLAGGRETQYF. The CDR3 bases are TGTGCCAGCAGCCTCCAACTAGCGGGAGGCCGAGAGACCCAGTACTTC.